Sequencing of this TCR beta chain was carried out in a study of T cells after yellow fever vaccination (dated by TCRdb to about 2019). With regard to the full study: The SMART-Seq v4 Ultra Low Input RNA kit was used to prepare libraries from fractions with low cell numbers. To follow T-cell clones before and after primary and booster YFV17D yellow fever vaccination, bulk TCR alpha and beta repertoires were sequenced over time. Two healthy male donors, one aged 18 to 30 and one aged 30 to 40 years, made up the cohort. Blood was collected at multiple timepoints before and after primary and secondary immunization, and bulk PBMC replicates and cell subsets were isolated.

Taken with the paper, the label for treatment or condition translates to: live attenuated yellow fever vaccine strain. A standard Ficoll-Paque protocol was used to isolate PBMCs from peripheral blood. Dynabeads CD4 and CD8 positive selection kits were used to isolate CD4 and CD8 T-cell fractions. TriZol was used to extract RNA from bulk PBMCs, from CD4 and CD8 fractions, and from dextramer-positive and dextramer-negative fractions. Sequencing instrument: Illumina NovaSeq 6000. TCR cDNA was synthesized by 5'RACE template switching, through which a universal primer site and unique molecular identifiers were introduced. Priming of cDNA synthesis was performed from both the TCR alpha and TCR beta constant segments. Two PCR steps were used to amplify libraries, with sample barcodes and sequencing adapters being added in the second step. Sequencing of libraries was done on Illumina HiSeq 2500 (2x100 bp) or NovaSeq (2x150 bp). Per the original workflow: MIGEC was used to demultiplex reads and collapse the reads into UMI consensus sequences, and MiXCR was used for V(D)J alignment. Using edgeR on replicate PBMC samples, clonotypes were called vaccine-responding if FDR was below 0.01 and the log2 fold change was above 5 up to day 15. Each bulk clonotype was labeled CD4 or CD8 based on which sequenced repertoire, CD4 or CD8, contained the clonotype at higher abundance. TCRdb reanalyzed the raw reads on its own, using fastp at Q25 for trimming and MiXCR for clone calling, and kept in-frame beta chains. Identical CDR3 protein sequences are pooled into one entry, listed with their most common genes and DNA. TCRdb's processing, not the study's, gives the V and J calls here. Here the sample has about 320,000 distinct CDR3 sequences; over 8.5% occur a single time. About 3% of the sample goes to the ten largest clones.

Points the paper makes about the study in general: Because abundant contaminating clonotypes from the bulk population could be contained in FACS-sorted repertoires, computational filtering was required. Because only a couple of donors were included in the study, the extent to which the findings can be generalized is limited. The secondary T-cell response was found to be weaker but faster than the primary response, with a peak reached on day 5 rather than on day 15. Most clones expanded after primary vaccination were re-detected after the booster (96% of CD4 and 80% to 90% of CD8), suggesting broad memory maintenance. A small fraction of clonotypes appeared in both the CD4 and CD8 compartments, likely as a result of convergent recombination.

This clonotype has more than one count but fewer than ten. The target of this receptor is not known. Per-base qualities were not stored, and no clone one base away is much larger. The V end gives up 5 bases and the J end 6 bases, leaving 6 bases in the junction not matched to a gene. CDR3 length: 16 amino acids, cysteine to phenylalanine. Left in the record is the CDR3 DNA by itself, 48 bases read in frame from the first base. As encoded in the germline V gene, CDR1 is SGHTA while CDR2 is FQGNSA. The chain links TRBV7-2 with TRBJ2-3, with TRBD2 matching 15 junction bases. The clonotype originates from a young man who received the YFV17D yellow fever vaccine. The source material was CD4+ T cells sorted from PBMCs, sampled 45 days after the yellow fever booster vaccination. CDR3 reads: CASSQGLAGGPDTQYF. DNA sequence: TGTGCCAGCAGCCAGGGACTAGCGGGGGGTCCTGATACGCAGTATTTT.